This TCR beta chain is drawn from a study of T cells in Graves' hyperthyroidism and ophthalmopathy. This clonotype was seen ten or more times. Researchers amplified the TCR beta CDR3 regions from RNA transcripts. HTBI primers were the set used in a first-round RT-PCR of the TCR CDR3. MiXCR was run by TCRdb on the multiplex PCR reads, yielding one entry per CDR3 protein. Here the sample spans 490,000 or so distinct CDR3 sequences, about 20% being singletons. CDR3 size: 13 residues. Trimming shortened V by 1 base and J by 4 bases, and 8 bases separated the two germline ends. Germline V CDR1 and CDR2: LGHDT, YNNKEL (reference sequence).

The source material was blood. J is TRBJ2-7 and V is TRBV3-1; D remains ambiguous. The sequence was obtained from a man aged 35 to 55 with Graves' ophthalmopathy. CDR3 sequence: CASSQGGQYEQYF. DNA of the CDR3: TGTGCCAGCAGCCAAGGTGGGCAGTACGAGCAGTACTTC.